This entry is about one TCR beta chain. Antigen unknown. CDR1 SGHVS and CDR2 FNYEAQ come from the germline V gene. V gave up 3 bases and J gave up 3 bases, with 12 bases separating them. The CDR3 length is 15 residues. PCR used 60 Vbeta primers and 13 Jbeta primers. Some clones are missing from TCRdb's copy, which holds only in-frame ones; the method was immunoSEQ multiplex PCR. The sample has about 160,000 clones, over 80% seen once; the top ten hold 1% to 1.5%. This specimen comes from a study of cytomegalovirus exposure and HLA in healthy donors. Whole-study findings and limits: Of the V segments, some could not be distinguished, including TRBV6-2 and TRBV6-3, and were excluded. At a 0.05 false discovery rate, a later analysis found approximately 15,000 TCR beta sequences to be associated with HLA alleles. A highly shared variant cluster was judged a likely technical artifact. High specificity and sensitivity for cytomegalovirus status were reported for the classifier.

V usage is TRBV7-6 and J usage is TRBJ2-1, with a weak D call TRBD2 (5 bases). This clonotype was sampled from a boy aged 2-9 years in good health and CMV-seronegative. Sequenced: PBMCs. The CDR3 loop is CASSLGGLIYNEQFF. The CDR3 coding sequence is TGTGCCAGCAGCTTGGGCGGGCTGATCTACAATGAGCAGTTCTTC.